This T cell receptor beta chain was identified during a study of T cells in Graves' hyperthyroidism and ophthalmopathy. Regarding the study as a whole: Ophthalmopathy was identified by the model a median 6.5 months ahead of onset.

Researchers barred patients who had uncontrolled infection, other autoimmune disease, pregnancy or lactation. Clinical symptoms, serum thyroxine and TRAb, thyroid ultrasound and orbital computed tomography together formed the diagnostic basis. PBMCs were collected from a roughly 10 ml volume of fresh peripheral blood. The V gene lost 3 bases and the J gene lost 0 bases, with 9 bases spanning the gap. The CDR3 extends over 15 amino acids. CDR1 DFQATT and CDR2 SNEGSKA come from the germline V gene (reference sequence). Using RNA transcripts as the source, TCR beta CDR3 regions were amplified. During a first-round RT-PCR of the TCR CDR3, the HTBI primer set was used. In TCRdb, the multiplex PCR reads were re-called with MiXCR into one record per CDR3 protein. Among more than 650,000 distinct CDR3 sequences listed, around 15% were seen once. A word on this clonotype: Its antigen is unknown.

Sequencing input: blood. This receptor was taken from a woman between 18 and 29 years old with Graves' hyperthyroidism. The chain is built from TRBV20-1 and TRBJ1-6; D is undetermined. The CDR3 loop reads CSARTVSSYNSPLHF. As DNA, the CDR3 is TGCAGTGCTAGGACTGTGAGCTCCTATAATTCACCCCTCCACTTT.